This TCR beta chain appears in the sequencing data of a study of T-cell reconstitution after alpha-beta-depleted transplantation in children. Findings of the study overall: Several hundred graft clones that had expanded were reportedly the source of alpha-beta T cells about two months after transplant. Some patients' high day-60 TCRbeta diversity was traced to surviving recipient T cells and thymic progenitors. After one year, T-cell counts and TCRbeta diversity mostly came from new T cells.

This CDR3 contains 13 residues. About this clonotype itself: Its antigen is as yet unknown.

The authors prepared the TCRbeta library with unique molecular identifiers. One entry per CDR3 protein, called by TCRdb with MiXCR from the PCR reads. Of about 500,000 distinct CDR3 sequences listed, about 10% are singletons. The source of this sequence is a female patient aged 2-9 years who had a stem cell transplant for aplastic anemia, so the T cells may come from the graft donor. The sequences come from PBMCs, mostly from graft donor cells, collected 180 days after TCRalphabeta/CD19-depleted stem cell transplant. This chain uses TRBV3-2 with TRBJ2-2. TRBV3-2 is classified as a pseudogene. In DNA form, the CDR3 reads TGTGCCTGCAGGCAGGGGAACACCGGTGAGCTGTTTTTT. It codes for CACRQGNTGELFF.